This T cell receptor (beta chain) appears in the sequencing data of a study of OX40 agonist ivuxolimab in advanced cancers. The V and J ends lost 7 bases and 3 bases respectively, with 12 bases between them. Germline V gene sequence: CDR1 MNHEY, CDR2 SVGAGI. This CDR3 is 13 amino acids long. On this clone: Its specificity is not known.

Overall study results and limits: Antigen targets of the expanded peripheral T cells went undetermined. Clonal expansion by week 6 occurred in CD4+ and CD8+ blood T cells (at 0.1 to 3.0 mg/kg).

The repertoire was sequenced with immunoSEQ multiplex PCR; TCRdb's copy has only in-frame clones and lacks some. In the table there are 50,000 to 70,000 clones, about 93% of which are singletons. Blood was sampled at baseline, cycle 4 day 1, and cycle 7 day 1. The input for sequencing was CD4+ or CD8+ T cells sorted from blood, taken in a trial of the OX40 agonist ivuxolimab. The V gene is TRBV6-5, the J gene TRBJ1-2; D remains unclear. The clonotype was recovered from an adult with an advanced solid tumor such as melanoma, head and neck, liver or kidney cancer. The CDR3 is CASTNPEDYGYTF. Written as DNA, the CDR3 is TGTGCCAGCACCAACCCGGAGGACTATGGCTACACCTTC.